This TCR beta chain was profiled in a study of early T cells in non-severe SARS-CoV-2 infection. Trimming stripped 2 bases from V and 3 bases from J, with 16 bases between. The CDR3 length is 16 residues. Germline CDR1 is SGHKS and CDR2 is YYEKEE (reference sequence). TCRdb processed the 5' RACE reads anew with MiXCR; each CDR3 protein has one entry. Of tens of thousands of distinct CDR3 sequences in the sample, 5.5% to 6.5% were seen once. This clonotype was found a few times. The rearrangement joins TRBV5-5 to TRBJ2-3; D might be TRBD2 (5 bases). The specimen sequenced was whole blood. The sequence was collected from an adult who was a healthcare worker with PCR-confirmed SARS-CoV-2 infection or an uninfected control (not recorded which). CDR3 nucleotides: TGTGCCAGCAGCTTATTCCCCCTGCGGGCAACAGATACGCAGTATTTT. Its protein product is CASSLFPLRATDTQYF.